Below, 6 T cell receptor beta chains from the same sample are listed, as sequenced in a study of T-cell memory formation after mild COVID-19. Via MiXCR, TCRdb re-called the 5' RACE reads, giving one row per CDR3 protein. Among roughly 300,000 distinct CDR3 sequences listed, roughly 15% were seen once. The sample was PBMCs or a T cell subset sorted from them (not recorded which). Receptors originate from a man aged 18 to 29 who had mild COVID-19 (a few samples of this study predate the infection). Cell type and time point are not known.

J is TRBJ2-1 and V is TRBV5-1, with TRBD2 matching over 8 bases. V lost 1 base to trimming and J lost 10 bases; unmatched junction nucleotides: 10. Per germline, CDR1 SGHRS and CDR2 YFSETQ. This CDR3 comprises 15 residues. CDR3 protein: CASSLRAGGLREQFF. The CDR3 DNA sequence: TGCGCCAGCAGCTTGCGTGCGGGGGGCCTGAGGGAGCAGTTCTTC.

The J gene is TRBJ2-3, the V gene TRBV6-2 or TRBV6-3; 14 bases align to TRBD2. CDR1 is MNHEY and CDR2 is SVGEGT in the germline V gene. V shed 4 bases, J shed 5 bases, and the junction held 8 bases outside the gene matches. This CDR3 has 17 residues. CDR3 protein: CASSLAGTSGGQDTQYF. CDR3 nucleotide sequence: TGTGCCAGCAGTTTAGCTGGGACTAGCGGGGGCCAAGATACGCAGTATTTT.

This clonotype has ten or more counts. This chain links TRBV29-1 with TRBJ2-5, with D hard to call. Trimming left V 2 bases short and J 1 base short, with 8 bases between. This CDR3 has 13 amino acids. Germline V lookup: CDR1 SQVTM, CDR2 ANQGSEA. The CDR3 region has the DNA TGCAGCGTTGAACACCCTATCCAAGAGACCCAGTACTTC. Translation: CSVEHPIQETQYF.

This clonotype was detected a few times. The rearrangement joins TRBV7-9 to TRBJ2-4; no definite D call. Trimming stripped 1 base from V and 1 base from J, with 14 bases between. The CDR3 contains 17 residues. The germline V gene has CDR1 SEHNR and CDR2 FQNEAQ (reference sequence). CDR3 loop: CASSLDAGLRAKNIQYF. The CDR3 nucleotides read TGTGCCAGCAGCTTAGATGCAGGCCTAAGGGCCAAAAACATTCAGTACTTC. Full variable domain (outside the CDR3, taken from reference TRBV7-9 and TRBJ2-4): DTGVSQNPRHKITKRGQNVTFRCDPISEHNRLYWYRQTLGQGPEFLTYFQNEAQLEKSRLLSDRFSAERPKGSFSTLEIQRTEQGDSAMYLCASSLDAGLRAKNIQYFGAGTRLSVL.

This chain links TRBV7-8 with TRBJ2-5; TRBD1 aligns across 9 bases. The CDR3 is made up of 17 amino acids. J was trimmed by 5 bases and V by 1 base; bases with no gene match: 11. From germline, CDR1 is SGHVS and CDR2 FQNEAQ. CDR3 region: CASSLDPVQGAWETQYF. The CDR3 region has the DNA TGTGCCAGCAGCTTAGATCCTGTACAGGGGGCCTGGGAGACCCAGTACTTC.

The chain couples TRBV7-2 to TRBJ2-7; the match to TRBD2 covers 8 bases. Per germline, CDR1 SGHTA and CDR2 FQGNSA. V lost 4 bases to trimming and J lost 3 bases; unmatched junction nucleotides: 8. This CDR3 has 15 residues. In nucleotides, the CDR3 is TGTGCCAGCAGCTCCCCGGAGGCGGGGGGCTACGAGCAGTACTTC. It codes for CASSSPEAGGYEQYF.